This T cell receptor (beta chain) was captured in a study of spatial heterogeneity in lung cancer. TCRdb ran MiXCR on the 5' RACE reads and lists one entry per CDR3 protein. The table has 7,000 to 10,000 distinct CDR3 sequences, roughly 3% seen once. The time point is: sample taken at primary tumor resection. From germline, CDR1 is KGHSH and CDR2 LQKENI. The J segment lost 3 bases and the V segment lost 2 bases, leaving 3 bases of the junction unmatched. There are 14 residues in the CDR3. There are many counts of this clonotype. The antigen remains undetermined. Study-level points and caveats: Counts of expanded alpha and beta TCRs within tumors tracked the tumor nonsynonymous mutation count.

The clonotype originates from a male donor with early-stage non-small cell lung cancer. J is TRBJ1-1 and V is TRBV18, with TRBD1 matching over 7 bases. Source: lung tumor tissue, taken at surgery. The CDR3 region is CASSPVDRDTEAFF. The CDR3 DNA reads TGTGCCAGCTCACCAGTCGACAGGGACACTGAAGCTTTCTTT. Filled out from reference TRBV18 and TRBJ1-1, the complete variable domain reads NAGVMQNPRHLVRRRGQEARLRCSPMKGHSHVYWYRQLPEEGLKFMVYLQKENIIDESGMPKERFSAEFPKEGPSILRIQQVVRGDSAAYFCASSPVDRDTEAFFGQGTRLTVV.